The clone carrying this T cell receptor beta chain has more than one count but fewer than ten. No antigen is known for it. Looked up from germline, CDR1 is SNHLY and CDR2 is FYNNEI. The CDR3 length is 14 residues. V gave up 4 bases and J gave up 1 base, with 10 bases separating them. These data belong to a study of vaccination and CD4 T cells after COVID-19. On the study more broadly: In the convalescent group, nasal swab PCR was SARS-CoV-2 positive; about nine cases were mild and one severe. The interval from dose two to post-vaccine sampling had a median of approximately 70 days, and it ranged from 14 to 241. Study observations and caveats: Reactive clone data from convalescent patients indicated a median of roughly 86% appearing only post-vaccination.

Sequencing of cultured CD4+ T cell DNA used the Oncomine TCR Beta short-read assay. TCRdb ran MiXCR on the PCR reads and lists one entry per CDR3 protein. Here the sample spans 13,000 or so distinct CDR3 sequences, around 41% being singletons. Treatment reported: 10-day PBMC culture with coronavirus spike peptide pools or control peptides (ViraFEST assay). Positive PCR tests were logged from March through December 2020, ahead of US Alpha, Beta and Delta variants. Source material: CD4+ T cells from blood, cultured in vitro. This rearrangement joins TRBV2 to TRBJ1-1, with D tentatively TRBD1 (5 bases). The receptor comes from a human donor who had recovered from COVID-19. As DNA, the CDR3 is TGTGCCAGCAGTGCGCAGGGAAGGAACACTGAAGCTTTCTTT. Its protein is CASSAQGRNTEAFF.